Listed here is a single TCR beta chain. Assay used: immunoSEQ multiplex PCR; TCRdb lists only in-frame clones, some missing. The sample includes about 120,000 clones, about 94% of them seen just once. These data come from a study of siplizumab effects on memory and regulatory T cells. After removal of 4 bases from V and 6 bases from J, the junction contained 8 bases not matched to a gene. Germline CDR1 reads MNHNS; CDR2 reads SASEGT. There are 14 residues in the CDR3. The material sequenced was non-Treg CD4+ T cells sorted from blood. The J gene is TRBJ1-2, the V gene TRBV6-1, with TRBD1 matching over 7 bases. The TCR comes from a human donor in good health. This CDR3 reads CASSARQGNDGYTF. For the CDR3, the DNA is TGTGCCAGCAGTGCCCGACAGGGCAATGATGGCTACACCTTC.